Listed below are T cell receptor beta chains from one sample, sequenced in a study of blood T cell repertoires in COVID-19. The table came from immunoSEQ multiplex PCR; TCRdb's copy has only in-frame clones and leaves some out. The sample shows over 40,000 clones, 84% of them seen only once. The sample comprised peripheral blood. These receptors originate from a human donor in a cohort sampled during active COVID-19. Both conserved end residues are part of each CDR3. D genes are given only for firm matches. Part of the rows lack a size; the others show once, few, many or a class for expanded clones.

v_call	d_call	j_call	clone_size	cdr3_nt	cdr3_aa
TRBV6-5	TRBD2	TRBJ2-3	NA	TGTGCCATACTGACCGGGACTAGAAGCACAGATACGCAGTATTTT	CAILTGTRSTDTQYF
TRBV6-2/TRBV6-3	NA	TRBJ1-1	few	TGTGCCAGCAGTTACTCGAGAAGCTTGAGTGAAGCTTTCTTT	CASSYSRSLSEAFF
TRBV5-1	TRBD1	TRBJ1-4	NA	TGCGCCAGCAGCTTACAGGGGGCTAGTGAAAAACTGTTTTTT	CASSLQGASEKLFF
TRBV30	NA	TRBJ1-2	NA	TGTGCCTGGAGTGTACGGCAGGACTATGGCTACACCTTC	CAWSVRQDYGYTF
TRBV4-3	NA	TRBJ1-2	NA	TGCGCCAGCAGCCGCAAGATGGGGGCCGGCTACACCTTC	CASSRKMGAGYTF
TRBV4-2	NA	TRBJ2-2	once	TGTGCCAGCAGCCAAGATCTGAGGGCCGGGGAGCTGTTTTTT	CASSQDLRAGELFF
TRBV18	TRBD1	TRBJ1-1	NA	TGTGCCAGCTCACCAGCGACAGGGGTTGTGGCTGAAGCTTTCTTT	CASSPATGVVAEAFF
TRBV7-2	NA	TRBJ2-7	NA	TGTGCCAGCGGCTCTAGCGCGCGGACCTCCTACGAGCAGTACTTC	CASGSSARTSYEQYF
TRBV6-5	NA	TRBJ2-7	NA	TGTGCCAGCAGACCGGGACAAACCAACGAGCAGTACTTC	CASRPGQTNEQYF
TRBV18	NA	TRBJ1-1	few	TGTGCCAGCTCACCACCGCACTTGAACACTGAAGCTTTCTTT	CASSPPHLNTEAFF
TRBV15	TRBD1	TRBJ2-6	NA	TGTGCCACCAGCAGAGAATACAGGGGGCCCCTCTCTGGGGCCAACGTCCTGACTTTC	CATSREYRGPLSGANVLTF
TRBV12-3/TRBV12-4	TRBD1	TRBJ1-2	few	TGTGCCAGCAGTTTCCAGGGGGGCGGCTACACCTTC	CASSFQGGGYTF
TRBV6-2/TRBV6-3	NA	TRBJ1-1	NA	TGTGCCAGCAGTTTAACAAGCACCGGGGCTTTCTTT	CASSLTSTGAFF
TRBV4-3	TRBD2	TRBJ2-5	NA	TGCGCCAGCAGCCTCGGACTAGTAGAGACCCAGTACTTC	CASSLGLVETQYF
TRBV28	TRBD1	TRBJ2-7	once	TGTGCCAGCAGTATTCCGGGACAGTCCTACGAGCAGTACTTC	CASSIPGQSYEQYF
TRBV7-2	NA	TRBJ2-7	NA	TGTGCCAGCAGTTCTGGGAGGACGAAATACGAGCAGTACTTC	CASSSGRTKYEQYF
TRBV3-1/TRBV3-2	TRBD1	TRBJ1-6	NA	TGTGCCAGCAGCCAGGGGACAGGCTATAATTCACCCCTCCACTTT	CASSQGTGYNSPLHF
TRBV5-8	TRBD2	TRBJ2-1	NA	TGTGCCAGCAGCGCTGGGACTAGCGGCAATGAGCAGTTCTTC	CASSAGTSGNEQFF
TRBV2	NA	TRBJ2-5	once	TGTGCCAGCGGGCGGGAACAAGAGACCCAGTACTTC	CASGREQETQYF
TRBV7-3	TRBD1	TRBJ2-5	NA	TGTGCCAGCAGCTTATGGGGACAGCAAGAGACCCAGTACTTC	CASSLWGQQETQYF
TRBV6-2/TRBV6-3	TRBD2	TRBJ2-3	NA	TGTGCCAGCAGCCCTGGACTAGCCTCTAGCACAGATACGCAGTATTTT	CASSPGLASSTDTQYF
TRBV7-2	TRBD2	TRBJ2-3	NA	TGTGCCAGCAGCTTCTTGGCGGGAGGAGGTAGGCAAGATACGCAGTATTTT	CASSFLAGGGRQDTQYF
TRBV7-2	NA	TRBJ2-1	NA	TGTGCCAGCAGCTCCCCCCTCCGTGAGAGTGAGCAGTTCTTC	CASSSPLRESEQFF
TRBV10-3	NA	TRBJ1-6	NA	TGTGCCATCCAAACGGGGGGTTCACCCCTCCACTTT	CAIQTGGSPLHF
TRBV27	TRBD2	TRBJ2-1	NA	TGTGCCAGCAGGTTAGCGGGAGAGAATGAGCAGTTCTTC	CASRLAGENEQFF
TRBV28	NA	TRBJ2-7	NA	TGTGCCAGCAGGACTTTATCCTACGAGCAGTACTTC	CASRTLSYEQYF
TRBV7-9	TRBD2	TRBJ2-1	NA	TGTGCCAGCAGCTCTCGGACTAGCGGGAGTCTACACAATGAGCAGTTCTTC	CASSSRTSGSLHNEQFF
TRBV4-1	NA	TRBJ1-2	once	TGCGCCAGCAGCCAAACCCGGGGGAGAAACATAAGGCCGGGCTACACCTTC	CASSQTRGRNIRPGYTF
TRBV7-2	NA	TRBJ2-2	few	TGTGCCAGCAGCCACGGACAGAACACCGGGGAGCTGTTTTTT	CASSHGQNTGELFF
TRBV6-5	TRBD1	TRBJ2-1	NA	TGTGCCAGCTCACAGGGGTCTGAGCAGTTCTTC	CASSQGSEQFF
TRBV11-2	TRBD2	TRBJ2-7	NA	TGTGCCAGCAGCCTTCAACTAGCGGGAGGAGGAGAGCAGTACTTC	CASSLQLAGGGEQYF
TRBV5-1	NA	TRBJ2-1	NA	TGCGCCAGCAGCCCGGGACTGTACAATGAGCAGTTCTTC	CASSPGLYNEQFF
TRBV4-1	NA	TRBJ1-4	NA	TGCGCCAGCAGCCAAGGCGGCGCAAACCCAGCTAATGAAAAACTGTTTTTT	CASSQGGANPANEKLFF
TRBV28	NA	TRBJ1-1	NA	TGTGCCAGCAGTTCGTTGGGGGGGTTTACTGAAGCTTTCTTT	CASSSLGGFTEAFF
TRBV3-1/TRBV3-2	TRBD1	TRBJ2-1	NA	TGTGCCAGCAGCCAAGAGACAGGGTGGGGCAATGAGCAGTTCTTC	CASSQETGWGNEQFF
TRBV14	NA	TRBJ2-1	NA	TGTGCCAGCAGCCCCTCCTTATACAATGAGCAGTTCTTC	CASSPSLYNEQFF
TRBV3-1/TRBV3-2	NA	TRBJ2-3	NA	TGTGCCAGCAGCCTTGAAAGAGGGACGCAGTATTTT	CASSLERGTQYF
TRBV13	TRBD1	TRBJ2-5	NA	TGTGCCAGCAGCTTGTTGAGCATGCCGGGACAGGGACAAGAGACCCAGTACTTC	CASSLLSMPGQGQETQYF
TRBV5-1	TRBD1	TRBJ1-4	NA	TGCGCCAGCAGCTCCGGACAGGGAGGCGAAAAACTGTTTTTT	CASSSGQGGEKLFF
TRBV7-9	NA	TRBJ2-7	few	TGTGCCAGCAGCCACCCGGGACAAATATACGAGCAGTACTTC	CASSHPGQIYEQYF
TRBV29-1	NA	TRBJ2-2	NA	TGCAGCGTTGAAGATCGGCGGCAGGGTAACACCGGGGAGCTGTTTTTT	CSVEDRRQGNTGELFF
TRBV28	NA	TRBJ1-5	NA	TGTGCCAGCACCTCATTAGTCAATCAGCCCCAGCATTTT	CASTSLVNQPQHF